This T cell receptor beta chain was identified during a study of blood T cells in healthy people across ages (dated by TCRdb to the mid-2010s). Study-level background: In model experiments, template switching captured roughly one uniquely barcoded TCR beta cDNA molecule for every two T cells. The study analyzed two additional independent replicas of 1 million unique cDNA reads from the same blood draw for two donors, one aged 18 to 30 and one aged 80 or older. To avoid experimental bias, donors of different ages were randomly spread across the sequencing lanes. Age-related changes in TCR beta repertoire diversity were measured in the study by deep sequencing normalized with unique cDNA molecular identifiers. The donors were divided into four age groups: young (average around 15 years), middle-aged (under 40), aged (about 61) and long-lived (roughly 86).

The 39 donors, aged roughly 6 to 100 years, were systemically healthy Caucasian individuals from Russia. Each donor gave approximately 10 milliliters of peripheral blood, collected into EDTA-treated Vacutainer tubes. Ficoll-Paque density-gradient centrifugation was used to isolate PBMCs, with at least 6 million obtained per sample. Trizol reagent was used to extract total RNA from the PBMCs, yielding at least 5 micrograms per sample. The percentages of naive CD45RAhigh/CD27high T cells were determined by flow cytometry on a PBMC aliquot from every donor. Study-wide findings and limitations: Conclusive comparison of naive and antigen-experienced compartments was prevented by the profiling of bulk unsorted PBMCs. Observed TCR beta diversity correlated strongly with the percentage of naive T cells measured by flow cytometry. Total diversity estimates from one million sequenced T cells were considered lower bounds and underestimates. The long-lived group showed more naive CD4+ T cells, fewer expanded clones and increased TCR diversity than the aged group, suggesting age selection. Observed TCR beta diversity per million T cells fell roughly linearly with age, and a significant reduction was already apparent by age approximately 41. The CMV infection status of donors was not known, potentially confounding age-related changes in expanded clonotypes.

Regarding this clonotype: The antigen this receptor binds is unknown. No base-level quality is on record; no much larger clone is a single base apart.

The library was generated by 5' RACE. The data were produced on an Illumina HiSeq 2500. The second PCR ran for roughly 7 to 12 cycles and used a J-beta primer mix along with a sample-barcoded 5' primer. Each TCR beta cDNA molecule received a unique molecular identifier from a template-switch 5' adaptor carrying 12 random nucleotides. Each sample yielded at least 3 million CDR3-containing paired-end reads. First-strand cDNA was synthesized from all RNA with the Mint cDNA synthesis kit, primed by a TRBC-specific oligonucleotide. After uracil-DNA glycosylase treatment, a first 18-cycle PCR used universal primers M1SS and BC2_uni_R on all cDNA. Turning to the authors' computational methods: For normalization, 1 million high-quality reads, each with a distinct molecular identifier, were randomly selected from each sample. Instead of being binned into consensus sequences, reads that shared molecular identifiers were thrown out. MiTCR, with a Q25 quality threshold and the strictest error-elimination algorithm, was used for CDR3 identification, clonotype clustering and error correction. Lower-bound total TCR beta diversity was estimated with a nonparametric unseen species model using Euler transformation. TCRdb passed the public sequencing reads through fastp at Q25 and MiXCR, retaining productive beta sequences. Identical CDR3 protein sequences are pooled into one entry, listed with their most common genes and DNA. The V and J calls here are based on TCRdb, not the publication. The sample profile shows around 1,000,000 distinct CDR3 sequences; under 40% of them were found once. The top ten clones comprise 13% of the sample.

Trimming removed 4 bases from V and 5 bases from J, leaving 14 bases between the germline ends. Taken from the germline V gene (reference sequence), the CDR1 and CDR2 loops are LGHDT and YNNKEL. From cysteine to phenylalanine, the CDR3 is 14 amino acids long. The read is trimmed to its CDR3 DNA, 42 bases read in frame from base 1. Specimen: blood. The sequence is built from TRBV3-1 and TRBJ1-1, with the D gene call left open. The receptor comes from a man aged 18 to 29 in good health. The bases are TGTGCCAGCAGCCCCCTAGGGCCAAGGACTGAAGCTTTCTTT. Translation gives CASSPLGPRTEAFF.